This passage covers 8 T cell receptor beta chains from one sample sequenced in a study of CD8+CD57+ T cells in acquired aplastic anemia. Before being chosen for sequencing, patients had shown CD8+CD57+ cell expansion by flow cytometry. Researchers used genomic DNA as the template to profile TCR beta VDJ and CDR3. A single record per CDR3 protein comes from TCRdb applying MiXCR to the reads. In the table there are some 150,000 distinct CDR3 sequences, approximately 52% of which are singletons. Sequenced sample: sorted CD4+, CD8+, or CD8+CD57+ T cells (not recorded which) from PBMCs. These receptors came from a human donor with aplastic anemia.

Many counts were recorded for this clonotype. J is TRBJ2-7 and V is TRBV15; D remains unclear. This CDR3 region has 14 residues. V dropped 1 base and J dropped 2 bases, with 9 bases sitting between them. The germline gives CDR1 LNHNV, CDR2 YYDKDF (reference sequence). Here the CDR3 DNA reads TGTGCCACCAGCAGAGTTCAGAATGCCTACGAGCAGTACTTC. This codes for CATSRVQNAYEQYF.

This clonotype was counted a few times. This chain links TRBV24-1 with TRBJ1-2; D perhaps matches TRBD1 (5 bases). Per the germline V gene, CDR1 is KGHDR and CDR2 is SFDVKD. This CDR3 is 13 amino acids long. With 4 bases removed from V and 4 bases from J, the gap between germline ends came to 9 bases. CDR3 loop: CATSEAGTYGYTF. CDR3 coding DNA: TGTGCCACCAGTGAGGCCGGGACCTATGGCTACACCTTC.

J is TRBJ1-1 and V is TRBV6-1; the D is unclear. Germline assignment: CDR1 MNHNS and CDR2 SASEGT. V was shortened by 7 bases and J by 1 base, with 16 bases between the two germline ends. The CDR3 totals 15 residues. For the CDR3, the DNA is TGTGCCAGCACCCGAACGGCGCGGCAGAACACTGAAGCTTTCTTT. Translation gives CASTRTARQNTEAFF.

On this clonotype: A much larger clonotype is one base distant, so this may be a read error. This sequence joins TRBV20-1 and TRBJ2-5, with 12 bases fitting TRBD2. CDR3 length equals 19 residues. The V and J ends lost 4 bases and 2 bases, in that order; junction bases with no gene match: 17. The germline V gene has CDR1 DFQATT and CDR2 SNEGSKA (reference sequence). The chain's CDR3 is CSAKIEDPSGGAPQETQYF. The CDR3 DNA sequence: TGCAGTGCTAAAATCGAAGATCCTAGCGGGGGGGCCCCTCAAGAGACCCAGTACTTC.

This clonotype came up many times. The chain couples TRBV4-3 to TRBJ2-2; TRBD2 is a possible D gene (6 bases). The CDR3 covers 14 residues. Looked up from germline, CDR1 is LGHNA and CDR2 is YSLEER. V was shortened by 1 base and J by 7 bases, with 10 bases between the two germline ends. The CDR3 sequence is CASSQVGGDGELFF. The CDR3 DNA follows: TGCGCCAGCAGCCAAGTCGGAGGGGACGGGGAGCTGTTTTTT.

This clonotype has more than one count but fewer than ten. The chain employs TRBV25-1 and TRBJ2-6; D remains unclear. The CDR3 sequence is 15 residues long. Germline-derived CDR1 and CDR2 are MGHDK and SYGVNS. Trimming stripped 5 bases from V and 4 bases from J, with 12 bases between. The CDR3 sequence: CASSPDTAGANVLTF. The CDR3 DNA follows: TGTGCCAGCAGTCCTGACACCGCCGGGGCCAACGTCCTGACTTTC.

The chain combines TRBV2 with TRBJ1-5; tentative D call: TRBD1 (5 bases). The CDR3 runs to 11 residues. Trimming removed 8 bases from V and 4 bases from J, with 6 bases in between. Germline V gene lookup returns CDR1 SNHLY and CDR2 FYNNEI. The CDR3 is CASGGNQPQHF. Here the CDR3 DNA reads TGTGCCAGCGGGGGGAATCAGCCCCAGCATTTT.

J is TRBJ2-1 and V is TRBV29-1; TRBD1 agrees at 7 bases. Germline CDR1 SQVTM, CDR2 ANQGSEA. After removal of 8 bases from V and 6 bases from J, the junction contained 10 bases not matched to a gene. This CDR3 contains 13 residues. CDR3 in DNA: TGCAGCTGTAACAGGGGCACGGGCAATGAGCAGTTCTTC. Protein sequence: CSCNRGTGNEQFF.